This T cell receptor (beta chain) was recovered during a study of regulatory T cells in long-lasting Graves disease. Study findings and constraints: New patients shared over 800 public clonotypes, fewer than the approximately 3,000 shared by persistent patients.

Arm-PCR with iRepertoire HTBI primers amplified the CDR3 regions for these TCR beta libraries. TCRdb re-analysed the multiplex PCR reads in MiXCR, keeping a single row per CDR3 protein. The sample carries 420,000 or so distinct CDR3 sequences, about a quarter recorded once. Worth noting for this clonotype: Its antigen is not known.

The sample's time point: persistent/refractory GD, antithyroid drugs over 5 years with positive TRAb. The TCR library used RNA extracted from PBMCs. The sequence derives from a female donor with Graves disease. The sequences come from peripheral blood mononuclear cells (PBMCs), collected when the disease was refractory, from a patient treated with antithyroid drugs.

The chain's CDR3 is CSVESGPEAFF. CDR3 coding DNA: TGCAGCGTTGAGTCGGGCCCTGAAGCTTTCTTT. The chain uses TRBV29-1 and TRBJ1-1; D gene unclear. Germline-derived CDR1 and CDR2 are SQVTM and ANQGSEA. The CDR3 runs 11 residues. V was shortened by 3 bases and J by 6 bases, with 8 bases between the two germline ends.